The rows below give T cell receptor beta chains drawn from one sample of a study of shared clonotypes between healthy human individuals. Here immunoSEQ multiplex PCR was the method, and the copy in TCRdb shows in-frame clones only, minus some. The sample lists millions of clones, approximately 94% occurring once. The sequenced sample consisted of naive CD8+ T cells from PBMCs. Source of these receptors: a young man in good health. Some clones in this sample may be carry-over from other donors' samples. Each CDR3 is given with its conserved first and last residue. Fields, in order: D gene, J gene, V gene, clone size, CDR3 DNA, CDR3 protein. D genes are given only for firm matches. Some rows have no size entry. The others give once, few or many, or a class for an expanded clone.

d_call: TRBD1
j_call: TRBJ1-5
v_call: TRBV6-5
clone_size: NA
cdr3_nt: TGTGCCAGCAGAACCGGGACAGGTAACAATCAGCCCCAGCATTTT
cdr3_aa: CASRTGTGNNQPQHF

d_call: NA
j_call: TRBJ1-4
v_call: TRBV27
clone_size: NA
cdr3_nt: TGTGCCAGCAGTATCGAGGGACCGCCAACTAATGAAAAACTGTTTTTT
cdr3_aa: CASSIEGPPTNEKLFF

d_call: TRBD2
j_call: TRBJ2-2
v_call: TRBV2
clone_size: NA
cdr3_nt: TGTGCCAGCACCGGGAAGACTAGCGGGAAGGACACCGGGGAGCTGTTTTTT
cdr3_aa: CASTGKTSGKDTGELFF

d_call: TRBD2
j_call: TRBJ2-1
v_call: TRBV5-1
clone_size: NA
cdr3_nt: TGCGCCAGCAGCGATCTAGCGGGAGGACAGTTCTTC
cdr3_aa: CASSDLAGGQFF

d_call: NA
j_call: TRBJ2-7
v_call: TRBV21-1
clone_size: NA
cdr3_nt: TGTGCCAGCAGCAATCTCAAGCGGGAGGGTTACGAGCAGTACTTC
cdr3_aa: CASSNLKREGYEQYF

d_call: NA
j_call: TRBJ2-7
v_call: TRBV7-9
clone_size: NA
cdr3_nt: TGTGCCAGCAGCTTGTACAAGTACGAGCAGTACTTC
cdr3_aa: CASSLYKYEQYF

d_call: NA
j_call: TRBJ2-5
v_call: TRBV7-9
clone_size: once
cdr3_nt: TGTGCCAGCAGCCCCCCCCGTATAGGGGCATCAGAGACCCAGTACTTC
cdr3_aa: CASSPPRIGASETQYF

d_call: NA
j_call: TRBJ1-5
v_call: TRBV19
clone_size: NA
cdr3_nt: TGTGCCAGTAGTATCTCCCGGGTTGATATGAAACCCCAGCATTTT
cdr3_aa: CASSISRVDMKPQHF

d_call: NA
j_call: TRBJ2-2
v_call: TRBV7-3
clone_size: NA
cdr3_nt: TGTGCCAGCAGCTTCATCGGCTCGAACACCGGGGAGCTGTTTTTT
cdr3_aa: CASSFIGSNTGELFF

d_call: NA
j_call: TRBJ1-1
v_call: TRBV7-9
clone_size: NA
cdr3_nt: TGTGCCAGCAGCTTAGAAGGATGGAACACTGAAGCTTTCTTT
cdr3_aa: CASSLEGWNTEAFF

d_call: NA
j_call: TRBJ2-2
v_call: TRBV6-1
clone_size: NA
cdr3_nt: TGTGCCAGCAGTGAAGCTTTCGGGGACACCGGGGAGCTGTTTTTT
cdr3_aa: CASSEAFGDTGELFF

d_call: NA
j_call: TRBJ2-1
v_call: TRBV9
clone_size: NA
cdr3_nt: TGTGCCAGCAGCGCCCCTTGGTCCAATGAGCAGTTCTTC
cdr3_aa: CASSAPWSNEQFF

d_call: NA
j_call: TRBJ2-5
v_call: TRBV18
clone_size: NA
cdr3_nt: TGTGCCAGCTCACCACCGGGTGGGATAGGTGAGACCCAGTACTTC
cdr3_aa: CASSPPGGIGETQYF

d_call: TRBD1
j_call: TRBJ2-7
v_call: TRBV9
clone_size: NA
cdr3_nt: TGTGCCAGCAGCGCCGGACAGGGGGCGAACTACGAGCAGTACTTC
cdr3_aa: CASSAGQGANYEQYF

d_call: NA
j_call: TRBJ1-1
v_call: TRBV6-5
clone_size: NA
cdr3_nt: TGTGCCAGCAGTTACTCGGGCGAGAGCACTGAAGCTTTCTTT
cdr3_aa: CASSYSGESTEAFF

d_call: NA
j_call: TRBJ2-1
v_call: TRBV9
clone_size: NA
cdr3_nt: TGTGCCAGCGGCGCGAATGAGCAGTTCTTC
cdr3_aa: CASGANEQFF

d_call: TRBD2
j_call: TRBJ2-1
v_call: TRBV7-9
clone_size: NA
cdr3_nt: TGTGCCAGTATACAAGCGGGAGCAGGGGACAATGAGCAGTTCTTC
cdr3_aa: CASIQAGAGDNEQFF

d_call: NA
j_call: TRBJ2-1
v_call: TRBV28
clone_size: NA
cdr3_nt: TGTGCCAGCAGTGGGGGATATAATGAGCAGTTCTTC
cdr3_aa: CASSGGYNEQFF

d_call: TRBD2
j_call: TRBJ2-1
v_call: TRBV29-1
clone_size: NA
cdr3_nt: TGCAGCGTTGGAAACCCCGGACTAGCGGGAGGGCGTATTGAGCAGTTCTTC
cdr3_aa: CSVGNPGLAGGRIEQFF

d_call: NA
j_call: TRBJ2-1
v_call: TRBV4-3
clone_size: NA
cdr3_nt: TGCGCCAGCAGCCAAGAAGGTGGGGTCGGGGCCTACAATGAGCAGTTCTTC
cdr3_aa: CASSQEGGVGAYNEQFF

d_call: NA
j_call: TRBJ2-7
v_call: TRBV6-5
clone_size: NA
cdr3_nt: TGTGCCAGCAGTTACTCTTGGGGAAGAGCCTACGAGCAGTACTTC
cdr3_aa: CASSYSWGRAYEQYF

d_call: NA
j_call: TRBJ2-3
v_call: TRBV15
clone_size: NA
cdr3_nt: TGTGCCACCAGCAGAGACCCGGGACTCAAGATATTAGATACGCAGTATTTT
cdr3_aa: CATSRDPGLKILDTQYF

d_call: NA
j_call: TRBJ1-5
v_call: TRBV19
clone_size: NA
cdr3_nt: TGTGCCAGTCGAGGACCTAGCAATCAGCCCCAGCATTTT
cdr3_aa: CASRGPSNQPQHF

d_call: NA
j_call: TRBJ2-2
v_call: TRBV6-1
clone_size: NA
cdr3_nt: TGTGCCAGCAGTGAGCCCCCCGCGCCCGGGGCCGGGGAGCTGTTTTTT
cdr3_aa: CASSEPPAPGAGELFF

d_call: NA
j_call: TRBJ1-5
v_call: TRBV7-9
clone_size: NA
cdr3_nt: TGTGCCAGCAGCTTTGGAGATCAGCCCCAGCATTTT
cdr3_aa: CASSFGDQPQHF

d_call: TRBD1
j_call: TRBJ1-1
v_call: TRBV9
clone_size: few
cdr3_nt: TGTGCCAGCAGCGTAGACCGCGGGACAGGGGGCGAAGCTTTCTTT
cdr3_aa: CASSVDRGTGGEAFF